This T cell receptor beta chain was obtained from a study of CD8+ T cells in alopecia areata. Across the study: Treated patients were dosed with oral tofacitinib, taking 5 to 10 mg twice daily. The study, taken as a whole, reports: Normal-skin resident alphabeta T cells also appear among scalp sample sequences.

A word on this clone: Its specificity is not known.

Treatment reported: oral pan-JAK inhibitor, 5-10 mg twice daily. Alopecia areata patients had lesional scalp punch biopsies and peripheral blood taken from them. CD4+ and CD8+ T cells were sorted from PBMCs. Sequencing used cDNA as its template, made by extracting RNA and reverse transcribing it. Measured with immunoSEQ multiplex PCR; TCRdb has only the in-frame clones, and not every one. The data show approximately 100,000 clones, 70% to 90% seen once. The CDR3 has 15 residues. Trimming removed 4 bases from V and 0 bases from J, with 12 bases in between. Germline-derived CDR1 and CDR2 are SGDLS and YYNGEE.

The sample here was CD8+ T cells sorted from blood, taken between weeks 30 and 35, from a patient treated with tofacitinib. The TCR was taken from a human donor with alopecia areata. This chain joins TRBV9 and TRBJ2-3; D unresolved. CDR3 sequence reads: CASSFDDSSTDTQYF. For the CDR3, the DNA is TGTGCCAGCAGCTTTGACGATTCTAGCACAGATACGCAGTATTTT.